The 11 T cell receptor beta chains below all came from one sample that was sequenced in a study of identical twins. TCRdb re-called the 5' RACE reads through MiXCR, storing one row per CDR3 protein. The profile shows more than 650,000 distinct CDR3 sequences, around 6% of them singletons. Material: naive T cells sorted from blood. The receptors come from a young man in good health.

This clonotype appeared a few times. This sequence joins TRBV7-2 and TRBJ2-3; D remains unclear. The CDR3 consists of 15 residues. V gave up 8 bases and J gave up 7 bases, with 22 bases separating them. Germline V lookup: CDR1 SGHTA, CDR2 FQGNSA. The CDR3 DNA is TGTGCCAGCCCAAAACCGGCTTCCTGGGGATATACGCAGTATTTT. Translating gives CASPKPASWGYTQYF. The variable domain in full, with the rest retrieved from reference TRBV7-2 and TRBJ2-3, is GAGVSQSPSNKVTEKGKDVELRCDPISGHTALYWYRQSLGQGLEFLIYFQGNSAPDKSGLPSDRFSAERTGGSVSTLTIQRTQQEDSAVYLCASPKPASWGYTQYFGPGTRLTVL.

This clonotype was seen repeatedly, ten times or more. The J gene is TRBJ2-3, the V gene TRBV18; 7 bases are a match to TRBD1. The CDR3 is made up of 16 amino acids. The V gene's germline CDR1 is KGHSH and CDR2 LQKENI. V trimming: 1 base; J trimming: 11 bases; junction bases outside the gene matches: 15. The CDR3 DNA is TGTGCCAGCTCACCACTGTTCGGGACAGCAGTGTACCGGCAGTATTTT. Encoded protein: CASSPLFGTAVYRQYF.

This clonotype was seen ten or more times. V gene TRBV5-6 combines with J gene TRBJ2-1; D is possibly TRBD1 (6 bases). This CDR3 has 16 residues. Trimming took 4 bases from V and 3 from J, leaving 17 bases between them. In germline, CDR1 is SGHDT, CDR2 YYEEEE. The CDR3 is CASSTGRQALYNEQFF. The CDR3 coding sequence is TGTGCCAGCAGCACCGGCAGACAGGCGCTCTACAATGAGCAGTTCTTC.

This chain links TRBV2 with TRBJ2-1, with D perhaps TRBD2 (5 bases). The CDR3 extends over 14 amino acids. Trimming pared 4 bases from V and 8 bases from J, leaving 15 bases between. Germline V gene lookup returns CDR1 SNHLY and CDR2 FYNNEI. CDR3 protein: CASSAVGELDEQFF. CDR3 bases: TGTGCCAGCAGTGCTGTGGGAGAGTTAGATGAGCAGTTCTTC.

The sample holds many counts of this clonotype. The rearrangement links TRBV29-1 to TRBJ2-1; 9 bases match TRBD2. The CDR3 covers 14 residues. CDR1 is SQVTM, CDR2 ANQGSEA, per germline. The junction had 9 bases not matched to a gene; V was cut back by 5 bases and J by 7 bases. The CDR3 bases are TGCAGCGTTAGGGGTAGGCTAGCGGGAAATGAGCAGTTCTTC. Its translation: CSVRGRLAGNEQFF.

This clonotype was detected ten times or more. The chain links TRBV6-2 or TRBV6-3 to TRBJ2-1, with D possibly being TRBD2 (5 bases). CDR3 size: 13 residues. CDR1 and CDR2 (germline): MNHEY, SVGEGT. V gave up 6 bases and J gave up 6 bases, with 12 bases separating them. The DNA of the CDR3 is TGTGCCAGCAGCCACACTAGGAGCAATGAGCAGTTCTTC. It translates to CASSHTRSNEQFF.

This clonotype was seen at least ten times. The chain combines TRBV6-1 with TRBJ2-1, with 12 bases matching TRBD2. The V and J ends lost 8 bases and 10 bases, in that order; junction bases with no gene match: 3. Per the germline V gene, CDR1 is MNHNS and CDR2 is SASEGT. CDR3 size: 12 residues. The CDR3: CASHGLAGEQFF. The CDR3 DNA sequence: TGTGCCAGCCACGGACTAGCGGGAGAGCAGTTCTTC.

J is TRBJ1-3 and V is TRBV29-1; no clear D gene. This CDR3 spans 11 amino acids. V was clipped by 7 bases and J by 4 bases, with 8 bases between them. Germline CDR1 is SQVTM and CDR2 is ANQGSEA. The CDR3 here is CSAVFGNTIYF. The CDR3, as DNA: TGCAGCGCCGTATTCGGAAACACCATATATTTT.

V gene TRBV4-2 combines with J gene TRBJ1-5; 9 bases line up with TRBD1. The ends lost 3 bases at V and 6 bases at J; junction bases unmatched: 12. The CDR3 runs to 17 residues. Germline CDR1 LGHNA, CDR2 YNFKEQ. CDR3 amino acids: CASSQSGPGQGTQPQHF. In DNA form, the CDR3 reads TGTGCCAGCAGCCAGTCAGGACCGGGACAGGGCACTCAGCCCCAGCATTTT.

This clonotype was seen only a few times. J is TRBJ2-1 and V is TRBV10-1; D is uncertain. The CDR3 has 13 residues. Per germline, CDR1 WNHNN and CDR2 SYGVQD (reference sequence). V was cut by 0 bases and J by 9 bases, with 9 bases left in between. The CDR3 here is CASSESLYVEQFF. CDR3 bases: TGCGCCAGCAGTGAGTCCCTATATGTTGAGCAGTTCTTC.

The chain is built from TRBV21-1 and TRBJ2-7; the table's D call, TRBD1, has no DNA check behind it. TRBV21-1 has pseudogene status. CDR3 length equals 17 residues. CDR3 sequence: CASSKAPSGQGAKEQYV. The DNA for the CDR3 is TGTGCCAGCAGCAAAGCGCCGTCGGGACAGGGGGCCAAGGAGCAGTACGTC.